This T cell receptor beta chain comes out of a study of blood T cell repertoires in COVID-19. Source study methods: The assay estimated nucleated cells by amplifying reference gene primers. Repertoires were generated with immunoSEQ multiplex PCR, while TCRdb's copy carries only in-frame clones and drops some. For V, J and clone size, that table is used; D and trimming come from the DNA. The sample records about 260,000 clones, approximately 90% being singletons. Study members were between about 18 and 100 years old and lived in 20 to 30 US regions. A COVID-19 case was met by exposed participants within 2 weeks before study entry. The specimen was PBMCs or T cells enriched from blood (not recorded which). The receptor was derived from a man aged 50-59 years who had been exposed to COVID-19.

The CDR3 region has the DNA TGTGCCAGCAGTGTGAGGCAGAACACTGAAGCTTTCTTT. The encoded protein is CASSVRQNTEAFF. The J gene is TRBJ1-1, the V gene TRBV6-4; D is unclear. This CDR3 spans 13 amino acids. Trimming shortened V by 4 bases and J by 1 base, and 7 bases separated the two germline ends. Per germline, CDR1 MRHNA and CDR2 SNTAGT.